Listed here are 26 T cell receptor beta chains from one sample, sequenced in a study of identical twins. TCRdb passed the 5' RACE reads through MiXCR, listing each CDR3 protein once. The sample contains 300,000 to 350,000 distinct CDR3 sequences, 9% to 15% of which appear only once. This sample was also put to use in a study of yellow fever vaccine responses in identical twins.

What was sequenced was CD8+ T cells sorted from blood. These TCRs come from a young woman in good health.

The J gene is TRBJ2-3, the V gene TRBV7-8; D tentatively reads TRBD1 or TRBD2 (6 bases each). Germline V CDR1 and CDR2: SGHVS, FQNEAQ. The CDR3 runs 15 residues. V was cut by 3 bases and J by 2 bases, with 12 bases left in between. For the CDR3, the DNA is TGTGCCAGCAGCTTGACCAGGGGACTCACAGATACGCAGTATTTT. It is translated as CASSLTRGLTDTQYF.

This clonotype has ten or more counts. V gene TRBV20-1 combines with J gene TRBJ2-7; TRBD2 might be the D (6 bases). Germline CDR1 and CDR2: DFQATT and SNEGSKA (reference sequence). The V gene lost 6 bases and the J gene lost 3 bases, with 24 bases spanning the gap. The CDR3 is 16 amino acids. In nucleotides, the CDR3 is TGCAGTGCCACACCCGGAGGGCCTCATCCTAACTACGAGCAGTACTTC. Its translation is CSATPGGPHPNYEQYF.

The chain carries TRBV7-8 and TRBJ2-5, with 8 bases that match TRBD2. CDR1 SGHVS and CDR2 FQNEAQ come from the germline V gene. The CDR3 runs 15 residues. The J segment lost 3 bases and the V segment lost 5 bases, leaving 8 bases of the junction unmatched. In DNA, the CDR3 is TGTGCCAGCAGCCCACCAGCGGGGGCCGAAGAGACCCAGTACTTC. Its translation is CASSPPAGAEETQYF.

CDR3 amino acids: CASSQDRQGGRDEQFF. As DNA, the CDR3 is TGCGCCAGCAGCCAAGATCGCCAGGGGGGGAGGGATGAGCAGTTCTTC. The V call is TRBV4-1, the J call TRBJ2-1; D is possibly TRBD1 or TRBD2 (7 bases each). Trimming stripped 0 bases from V and 8 bases from J, with 17 bases between. The CDR3 length is 16 residues. Germline V lookup: CDR1 MGHRA, CDR2 YSYEKL.

The chain recombines TRBV7-9 with TRBJ1-3; D is uncertain. Trimming removed 1 base at V and 3 bases at J, with 10 bases between. Germline V lookup: CDR1 SEHNR, CDR2 FQNEAQ (reference sequence). The CDR3 runs 15 residues. The chain's CDR3 is CASSLDTDIGNTIYF. CDR3 sequence (DNA): TGTGCCAGCAGCTTAGACACGGATATTGGAAACACCATATATTTT.

This clonotype showed up just a few times. This chain connects TRBV6-1 to TRBJ1-6; no clear D. The CDR3 is made up of 14 amino acids. The germline V gene encodes CDR1 MNHNS and CDR2 SASEGT. V lost 6 bases and J 0 bases, leaving 6 bases between the germline ends. CDR3 region: CASRKDSYNSPLHF. In DNA, the CDR3 is TGTGCCAGCAGAAAGGACTCCTATAATTCACCCCTCCACTTT.

This chain links TRBV5-6 with TRBJ2-1; a weak D match, TRBD2 (5 bases). Trimming removed 7 bases at V and 2 bases at J, with 10 bases between. CDR3 size: 13 residues. Germline V gene lookup returns CDR1 SGHDT and CDR2 YYEEEE. CDR3 nucleotides: TGTGCCAGCGAAACCGGGACCTACAATGAGCAGTTCTTC. Its protein product is CASETGTYNEQFF.

The gene calls are TRBV24-1 and TRBJ2-2; D is ambiguous. Trimming took off 7 bases at V and 2 bases at J, with 13 bases between the two ends. The CDR3 runs 15 residues. Germline CDR1 and CDR2: KGHDR and SFDVKD. The CDR3 reads CATSTMDGNTGELFF. Written as DNA, the CDR3 is TGTGCCACCAGCACAATGGACGGCAACACCGGGGAGCTGTTTTTT.

This clonotype was detected a few times. This sequence joins TRBV5-1 and TRBJ2-3; 9 positions agree with TRBD2. Germline V gene data show CDR1 as SGHRS and CDR2 as YFSETQ. This CDR3 comprises 18 residues. The V and J ends lost 3 bases and 2 bases, in that order; junction bases with no gene match: 13. The DNA for the CDR3 is TGCGCCAGCAGCTCCCAGGCGGGGGGGCCCCATTCCACAGATACGCAGTATTTT. Amino acids: CASSSQAGGPHSTDTQYF.

There are a few counts of this clonotype. The J gene is TRBJ2-3, the V gene TRBV3-1; 9 bases line up with TRBD1. Germline CDR1 LGHDT, CDR2 YNNKEL (reference sequence). The CDR3 extends over 15 amino acids. With 0 bases clipped from V and 5 bases from J, the junction kept 3 bases outside the gene matches. The CDR3 protein is CASSQDGTGIDTQYF. In DNA form, the CDR3 reads TGTGCCAGCAGCCAAGATGGGACAGGGATAGATACGCAGTATTTT.

The J gene is TRBJ1-6, the V gene TRBV7-6; no clear D gene. V lost 4 bases and J 9 bases, leaving 13 bases between the germline ends. The length of the CDR3 is 14 residues. CDR1 and CDR2 (germline): SGHVS, FNYEAQ. The CDR3 DNA reads as TGTGCCAGCAGCTCTCGCGGGAGTGGTTCACCCCTCCACTTT. Its protein is CASSSRGSGSPLHF. The full variable domain, completed using reference TRBV7-6 and TRBJ1-6, is GAGVSQSPRYKVTKRGQDVALRCDPISGHVSLYWYRQALGQGPEFLTYFNYEAQQDKSGLPNDRFSAERPEGSISTLTIQRTEQRDSAMYRCASSSRGSGSPLHFGNGTRLTVT.

This clonotype appeared many times. The rearrangement joins TRBV6-1 to TRBJ2-1, with 13 bases fitting TRBD2. The CDR3 runs 16 residues. Germline V gene lookup returns CDR1 MNHNS and CDR2 SASEGT. V trimming: 5 bases; J trimming: 7 bases; junction bases outside the gene matches: 8. CDR3 in amino acids: CASSPGLAGDENEQFF. CDR3 sequence (DNA): TGTGCCAGCAGTCCCGGACTAGCGGGAGACGAAAATGAGCAGTTCTTC.

The J gene is TRBJ1-2, the V gene TRBV20-1; TRBD1 matches at 7 bases. The CDR3 extends over 14 amino acids. The ends lost 2 bases at V and 10 bases at J; junction bases unmatched: 13. CDR1 is DFQATT and CDR2 is SNEGSKA in the germline V gene (reference sequence). CDR3 in amino acids: CSARSSRGQSLYTF. CDR3 bases: TGCAGTGCTAGATCCTCTAGGGGACAGAGCCTCTACACCTTC.

A few counts support this clonotype. This chain links TRBV7-9 with TRBJ1-2; no definite D call. The V and J ends lost 1 base and 5 bases respectively, with 14 bases between them. This CDR3 has 15 amino acids. Germline CDR1 and CDR2: SEHNR and FQNEAQ (reference sequence). DNA of the CDR3: TGTGCCAGCAGCTTAGTCTTTACCGGACCTTATGGCTACACCTTC. Encoded protein: CASSLVFTGPYGYTF.

This chain connects TRBV4-1 to TRBJ2-5; perhaps TRBD1 as D (7 bases). The CDR3 is made up of 14 amino acids. Per the germline V gene, CDR1 is MGHRA and CDR2 is YSYEKL. V lost 8 bases, J lost 5 bases, and 18 bases lay in between. CDR3 DNA: TGCGCCAGCGGCCGACAGGGAGGTGGGGAGACCCAGTACTTC. Protein product: CASGRQGGGETQYF.

The V gene is TRBV21-1, the J gene TRBJ2-5; TRBD2 is taken as the D call from the table, unchecked against the DNA. TRBV21-1 is labeled a pseudogene. The CDR3 has 16 amino acids. In DNA form, the CDR3 reads TGTGCCAGCAGCAAAGCGGAGCGGGAGGGTCCAGAGACCCAGTACTTC. This codes for CASSKAEREGPETQYF.

This clonotype was picked up a small number of times. The genes are TRBV20-1 and TRBJ2-1; the D gene is possibly TRBD2 (6 bases). This CDR3 contains 12 residues. Germline values: CDR1 DFQATT, CDR2 SNEGSKA (reference sequence). V lost 6 bases and J lost 6, with 12 bases in between. CDR3 sequence reads: CSAREVVNEQFF. Written as DNA, the CDR3 is TGCAGTGCAAGGGAGGTTGTCAATGAGCAGTTCTTC.

The chain uses TRBV3-1 and TRBJ2-7, with TRBD2 identical over 13 bases. This CDR3 contains 16 residues. V lost 1 base to trimming and J lost 6 bases; unmatched junction nucleotides: 6. In germline, CDR1 is LGHDT, CDR2 YNNKEL (reference sequence). CDR3 coding DNA: TGTGCCAGCAGCCAAGGAACTAGCGGGAGGGCCGTCGAGCAGTACTTC. It is translated as CASSQGTSGRAVEQYF.

This chain joins TRBV7-9 and TRBJ2-3; maybe TRBD2 (6 bases). With 2 bases removed from V and 2 bases from J, the gap between germline ends came to 14 bases. The CDR3 extends over 16 amino acids. Germline assignment: CDR1 SEHNR and CDR2 FQNEAQ (reference sequence). CDR3 loop: CASSLKGGGHTDTQYF. The CDR3 nucleotides read TGTGCCAGCAGCTTAAAAGGAGGAGGGCACACAGATACGCAGTATTTT.

This clonotype has a handful of counts. V is TRBV29-1 and J is TRBJ2-5, with 10 bases identical to TRBD1. The V gene end was trimmed by 1 base and the J gene end by 5 bases; junction bases not matched to a gene: 7. This CDR3 has 15 residues. The germline gives CDR1 SQVTM, CDR2 ANQGSEA. DNA for the CDR3: TGCAGCGTTGAAGTGACAGGGGGCGCCGGGGAGACCCAGTACTTC. Protein: CSVEVTGGAGETQYF.

The chain couples TRBV4-1 to TRBJ1-1, with a possible D match to TRBD1 (6 bases). CDR3 length equals 15 residues. V was clipped by 5 bases and J by 4 bases, with 17 bases between them. CDR1 is MGHRA, CDR2 YSYEKL, per germline. CDR3 DNA: TGCGCCAGCAGCTGGAGGGGGTCCCTTAGCACTGAAGCTTTCTTT. Its translation is CASSWRGSLSTEAFF.

V is TRBV7-9 and J is TRBJ2-2, with D unclear. Trimming removed 1 base at V and 1 base at J, with 7 bases between. There are 15 residues in the CDR3. Germline lookup yields CDR1 SEHNR and CDR2 FQNEAQ (reference sequence). CDR3 bases: TGTGCCAGCAGCTTAGAGGTTAGGAACACCGGGGAGCTGTTTTTT. Encoded protein: CASSLEVRNTGELFF.

This clonotype was seen a handful of times. The V and J genes are TRBV19 and TRBJ2-1, with 14 bases lining up with TRBD2. This CDR3 contains 24 residues. From germline, CDR1 is LNHDA and CDR2 SQIVND (reference sequence). Trimming cost V 3 bases and J 2 bases; bases outside gene matches: 24. Here the CDR3 reads CASSIRQSFLPGTSGRPTYNEQFF. The CDR3 region has the DNA TGTGCCAGTAGTATCCGCCAGTCATTCCTCCCCGGGACTAGCGGGAGACCTACCTACAATGAGCAGTTCTTC.

This clonotype occurred a few times. This chain links TRBV13 with TRBJ2-1; 8 nucleotides align to TRBD2. CDR1 and CDR2 (germline): PRHDT, FYEKMQ (reference sequence). Trimming took 5 bases from V and 1 from J; bases not matched to a gene: 7. This CDR3 spans 16 amino acids. The CDR3 reads CASSTLGLESYNEQFF. CDR3 sequence (DNA): TGTGCCAGCAGCACCCTGGGACTAGAGTCCTACAATGAGCAGTTCTTC.

V is TRBV27 and J is TRBJ2-7; no reliable D call. The V and J ends lost 8 bases and 6 bases respectively, with 8 bases between them. The CDR3 is 10 residues long. The germline V gene encodes CDR1 MNHEY and CDR2 SMNVEV (reference sequence). The CDR3 DNA reads as TGTGCCAGCGGTTACGCCGAGCAGTACTTC. Translating gives CASGYAEQYF.

The chain uses TRBV11-2 and TRBJ2-5; D is ambiguous. Between the trimmed V and J ends, which lost 2 bases and 5 bases, there was a span of 18 bases. The CDR3 has 16 residues. Germline V lookup: CDR1 SGHAT, CDR2 FQNNGV. This CDR3 reads CASSLRTALGWETQYF. The CDR3 DNA follows: TGTGCCAGCAGCTTAAGGACCGCCCTAGGCTGGGAGACCCAGTACTTC.